This T cell receptor (beta chain) was retrieved from a study of blood T cell repertoires in COVID-19. As for the study in general: Material from acute and convalescent COVID-19 was sourced from the United States, Italy and Spain. The cDNA or gDNA used as material had been derived from T cells, B-cell-depleted T cells, or PBMCs.

Germline V gene data show CDR1 as SGHVS and CDR2 as FQNEAQ. V shed 3 bases, J shed 4 bases, and the junction held 6 bases outside the gene matches. This CDR3 is 15 amino acids long. This clone was observed a single time. How the authors handled the data: Scientists estimated how many nucleated cells there were by amplifying reference gene primers. Generated by immunoSEQ multiplex PCR, the TCRdb table keeps only in-frame clones and is missing some. V and J calls and clone size are given by that table; D and trimming were obtained from the DNA. The table has 65,000 to 70,000 clones, about 86% seen once.

The source is a man aged 50 or older with acute or convalescent COVID-19. This rearrangement joins TRBV7-8 to TRBJ2-7; 10 nucleotides agree with TRBD2. The sequencing input was peripheral blood. CDR3 amino acids: CASSFVAGGGYEQYF. In DNA form, the CDR3 reads TGTGCCAGCAGCTTCGTAGCGGGAGGCGGTTACGAGCAGTACTTC.